This TCR beta chain was recorded in a study of blood T cell repertoires in COVID-19. Study in general: Spain, Italy and the United States supplied samples that represented acute and convalescent COVID-19.

Authors' analysis steps: The assay estimated nucleated cells by amplifying reference gene primers. Assay: immunoSEQ multiplex PCR; the TCRdb copy retains only in-frame clones and omits some. The V and J calls and clone size are taken from that table; D and trimming were inferred from the DNA. The repertoire consists of fewer than 60,000 clones, with more than 75% occurring once and the leading ten covering 14% to 15%. The sequencing input was peripheral blood. The receptor comes from a human donor in a cohort sampled during active COVID-19.

The CDR3 sequence is CASRRRDRENYGYTF. CDR3 bases: TGTGCCAGCAGACGCCGGGACAGGGAAAACTATGGCTACACCTTC. The chain is built from TRBV9 and TRBJ1-2; 9 bases fit TRBD1. Germline V CDR1 and CDR2: SGDLS, YYNGEE. V trimming: 5 bases; J trimming: 2 bases; junction bases outside the gene matches: 7. The CDR3 loop spans 15 amino acids.